This TCR beta chain came from a study of T cell responses to AZD1222 COVID-19 vaccine. CDR1 is KGHSH, CDR2 LQKENI, per germline. The CDR3 covers 14 residues. The V end lost 2 bases, the J end lost 4 bases, and 11 bases lay between the germline ends. Some clones are missing from TCRdb's copy, which holds only in-frame ones; the method was immunoSEQ multiplex PCR. Here the sample spans more than 85,000 clones, around 86% being singletons. This chain joins TRBV18 and TRBJ1-2, with a weak D call TRBD1 (5 bases). The sequences come from peripheral blood, collected on day 0 of AZD1222 vaccination. The source of this sequence is an adult in good health. This chain's CDR3 is CASSPDGAGYGYTF. In DNA form, the CDR3 reads TGTGCCAGCTCACCAGACGGGGCGGGCTATGGCTACACCTTC.